Below are 30 T cell receptor beta chains sequenced from a single sample in a study of human T cells and chemical hapten exposure. TCRdb passed the RACE reads through MiXCR, listing each CDR3 protein once. This table has tens of thousands of distinct CDR3 sequences, 11% appearing once. Time point here: patch test 3, about 24 weeks after DPC sensitization. Treatment meaning: therapeutic diphenylcyclopropenone sensitization with weekly scalp DPC. The specimen was whole blood, collected in connection with sensitization to the hapten diphenylcyclopropenone (DPC). The receptors stem from a woman aged 25 to 45 with alopecia areata. Some clones in this sample may be carry-over from other donors' samples.

This clonotype showed up just a few times. The CDR3 loop is CSARVGSLDNQPQHF. The DNA for the CDR3 is TGCAGTGCTAGGGTGGGCAGCCTCGACAATCAGCCCCAGCATTTT. The chain couples TRBV20-1 to TRBJ1-5; D is undetermined. The length of the CDR3 is 15 residues. The germline gives CDR1 DFQATT, CDR2 SNEGSKA (reference sequence). The germline V and J ends were trimmed by 3 bases and 3 bases, with 15 bases remaining between them.

CDR3 in amino acids: CASSFTVPEAFF. CDR3 in DNA: TGTGCCAGCAGCTTTACAGTACCTGAAGCTTTCTTT. V usage is TRBV7-9 and J usage is TRBJ1-1; D is unresolved. This CDR3 region has 12 residues. CDR1 is SEHNR, CDR2 FQNEAQ, per germline (reference sequence). V was cut by 3 bases and J by 6 bases, with 8 bases left in between.

The sample holds many counts of this clonotype. V usage is TRBV9 and J usage is TRBJ2-1; 11 nucleotides line up with TRBD2. The germline gives CDR1 SGDLS, CDR2 YYNGEE. Germline trimming cut 2 bases from V and 8 bases from J; bases unmatched to any gene: 9. The CDR3 length is 16 residues. DNA for the CDR3: TGTGCCAGCAGCGTTAGCGGGAGGGCCGCGGGCGATGAGCAGTTCTTC. It translates to CASSVSGRAAGDEQFF. Using reference TRBV9 and TRBJ2-1 for the parts outside the CDR3, the full variable domain is DSGVTQTPKHLITATGQRVTLRCSPRSGDLSVYWYQQSLDQGLQFLIQYYNGEERAKGNILERFSAQQFPDLHSELNLSSLELGDSALYFCASSVSGRAAGDEQFFGPGTRLTVL.

V and J are TRBV10-3 and TRBJ1-5; TRBD1 agrees at 12 bases. The CDR3 contains 15 residues. Looked up from germline, CDR1 is ENHRY and CDR2 is SYGVKD. Trimming took 2 bases from V and 5 from J; bases not matched to a gene: 1. CDR3 DNA sequence: TGTGCCATCAGTGAGGGGACAGGGGGCTATCAGCCCCAGCATTTT. It encodes CAISEGTGGYQPQHF.

This clonotype was counted a few times. This chain uses TRBV6-4 with TRBJ2-2; D is ambiguous. Germline V gene data show CDR1 as MRHNA and CDR2 as SNTAGT. The CDR3 extends over 13 amino acids. Trimming left V 3 bases short and J 2 bases short, with 4 bases between. The CDR3 reads CASSEDNTGELFF. The CDR3 DNA reads TGTGCCAGCAGTGAGGACAACACCGGGGAGCTGTTTTTT.

This clonotype was counted ten times or more. This chain links TRBV19 with TRBJ1-5; D is perhaps TRBD1 (6 bases). Trimming stripped 6 bases from V and 7 bases from J, with 19 bases between. The CDR3 is made up of 15 amino acids. The V gene's germline CDR1 is LNHDA and CDR2 SQIVND (reference sequence). The CDR3 loop reads CASRQHQGFNQPQHF. The CDR3 coding sequence is TGTGCCAGTAGACAACATCAGGGGTTCAACCAGCCCCAGCATTTT.

This clonotype was seen repeatedly, ten times or more. The chain links TRBV6-5 to TRBJ1-2; no definite D call. The CDR3 is 15 amino acids. The germline V gene encodes CDR1 MNHEY and CDR2 SVGAGI. V shed 0 bases and J shed 4 bases, with 12 bases lying between them. The CDR3 DNA reads TGTGCCAGCAGTTACTCGGACGGAGGAACCTATGGCTACACCTTC. Protein product: CASSYSDGGTYGYTF.

At least ten counts were recorded for this clonotype. The J gene is TRBJ2-3, the V gene TRBV7-9; a weak D match, TRBD2 (6 bases). The CDR3 consists of 18 residues. Trimming removed 0 bases from V and 2 bases from J, with 18 bases in between. CDR1 and CDR2 from the germline V gene are SEHNR and FQNEAQ (reference sequence). CDR3 region: CASSLAFASRRDTDTQYF. As DNA, the CDR3 is TGTGCCAGCAGCTTAGCGTTTGCTTCGCGGAGGGACACAGATACGCAGTATTTT.

This clonotype was observed at least ten times. V and J are TRBV6-2 or TRBV6-3 and TRBJ1-5, with D possibly matching TRBD1 (5 bases). V was trimmed by 6 bases and J by 4 bases, leaving 13 bases between them. Germline CDR1 reads MNHEY; CDR2 reads SVGEGT. This CDR3 comprises 14 residues. DNA of the CDR3: TGTGCCAGCAGCGGGGGACGGGAAAATCAGCCCCAGCATTTT. As protein: CASSGGRENQPQHF.

This clonotype was counted ten times or more. V usage is TRBV10-3 and J usage is TRBJ2-3; no firm D call. Trimming took 3 bases from V and 2 from J, leaving 6 bases between them. Germline V gene sequence: CDR1 ENHRY, CDR2 SYGVKD. This CDR3 spans 13 amino acids. The CDR3 DNA follows: TGTGCCATCAGTGAAGTACCCACAGATACGCAGTATTTT. Translating it yields CAISEVPTDTQYF.

There are many counts of this clonotype. The chain has TRBV7-9 and TRBJ2-2, with D maybe TRBD1 (6 bases). Germline loops: CDR1 SEHNR, CDR2 FQNEAQ (reference sequence). Between the trimmed V and J ends, which lost 5 bases and 4 bases, there was a span of 11 bases. The CDR3 is made up of 14 amino acids. The CDR3 coding sequence is TGTGCCAGCAGCAGAGGGGGATTCACCGGGGAGCTGTTTTTT. It yields the protein CASSRGGFTGELFF.

This chain connects TRBV2 to TRBJ2-2; TRBD2 might be the D (6 bases). V was cut by 1 base and J by 6 bases, with 12 bases left in between. The CDR3 is 15 amino acids. Per germline, CDR1 SNHLY and CDR2 FYNNEI. The CDR3 region is CASSEGLARSGELFF. CDR3 nucleotides: TGTGCCAGCAGTGAAGGGCTAGCGCGCTCCGGGGAGCTGTTTTTT.

V is TRBV28 and J is TRBJ1-5, with TRBD1 as a possible D gene (5 bases). V was clipped by 6 bases and J by 11 bases, with 14 bases between them. The germline gives CDR1 MDHEN, CDR2 SYDVKM. The length of the CDR3 is 12 residues. In nucleotides, the CDR3 is TGTGCCAGCAGGGCCAGGGAAAGGTCCCAGCATTTT. This gives the protein CASRARERSQHF.

This clonotype was observed a few times. V is TRBV7-2 and J is TRBJ2-1; a possible D gene is TRBD1 (5 bases). This CDR3 spans 15 amino acids. In germline, CDR1 is SGHTA, CDR2 FQGNSA. V lost 5 bases, J lost 5 bases, and 16 bases lay in between. The CDR3 sequence: CASSRTGSRDNEQFF. The CDR3 DNA is TGTGCCAGCAGCCGTACAGGTTCCAGAGACAATGAGCAGTTCTTC.

This clonotype was seen a few times. The V and J genes are TRBV28 and TRBJ2-1; D possibly uses TRBD1 or TRBD2 (5 bases each). The V gene lost 7 bases and the J gene lost 8 bases, with 18 bases spanning the gap. From germline, CDR1 is MDHEN and CDR2 SYDVKM. The CDR3 runs to 14 residues. The CDR3 coding sequence is TGTGCCAGCATTCCGTCGGGACCTGAGGATGAGCAGTTCTTC. Amino acid sequence: CASIPSGPEDEQFF.

The J gene is TRBJ1-1, the V gene TRBV15; D call uncertain. Germline V gives CDR1 LNHNV, CDR2 YYDKDF (reference sequence). V shed 3 bases and J shed 6 bases, with 5 bases lying between them. This CDR3 has 11 amino acids. The CDR3 is CATSRGAEAFF. DNA of the CDR3: TGTGCCACCAGCAGGGGAGCTGAAGCTTTCTTT.

This clonotype was counted at least ten times. This chain joins TRBV10-3 and TRBJ1-5, with D possibly being TRBD1 (6 bases). V lost 0 bases to trimming and J lost 4 bases, with 13 bases between them. CDR1 and CDR2 (germline): ENHRY, SYGVKD. This CDR3 has 16 residues. In nucleotides, the CDR3 is TGTGCCATCAGTGAGTCAGACAGGTCCGAGAATCAGCCCCAGCATTTT. As protein: CAISESDRSENQPQHF.

This clonotype showed up many times. This chain connects TRBV4-1 to TRBJ1-5; no clear D gene. Germline V gene sequence: CDR1 MGHRA, CDR2 YSYEKL. The CDR3 has 15 amino acids. V dropped 1 base and J dropped 0 bases, with 7 bases sitting between them. The CDR3, as DNA: TGCGCCAGCAGCCAAGGTTACAGTAGCAATCAGCCCCAGCATTTT. Its translation: CASSQGYSSNQPQHF.

This clonotype was recorded many times. The chain uses TRBV4-2 and TRBJ1-2; a weak D match, TRBD1 (5 bases). Germline assignment: CDR1 LGHNA and CDR2 YNFKEQ. This CDR3 has 13 residues. Trimming took 3 bases from V and 2 from J, leaving 7 bases between them. The CDR3: CASSHGQNYGYTF. The CDR3 region has the DNA TGTGCCAGCAGCCATGGACAAAACTATGGCTACACCTTC.

The gene calls are TRBV28 and TRBJ1-1, with D hard to call. CDR1 and CDR2 (germline): MDHEN, SYDVKM. V dropped 10 bases and J dropped 0 bases, with 12 bases sitting between them. There are 13 residues in the CDR3. In DNA form, the CDR3 reads TGTGCCACCAACACCTTCATGAACACTGAAGCTTTCTTT. Its translation: CATNTFMNTEAFF.

This clonotype occurred many times. This chain links TRBV20-1 with TRBJ2-2, with D uncertain. The CDR3 length is 12 residues. Germline CDR1 and CDR2: DFQATT and SNEGSKA (reference sequence). V was shortened by 3 bases and J by 0 bases, with 2 bases between the two germline ends. The CDR3 sequence: CSASANTGELFF. As DNA, the CDR3 is TGCAGTGCTAGTGCGAACACCGGGGAGCTGTTTTTT.

This chain links TRBV2 with TRBJ2-3; D is uncertain. V lost 1 base, J lost 8 bases, and 7 bases lay in between. CDR1 SNHLY and CDR2 FYNNEI come from the germline V gene. The CDR3 runs 12 residues. In nucleotides, the CDR3 is TGTGCCAGCAGTGAAGGCGTGGGTACGCAGTATTTT. Its protein is CASSEGVGTQYF.

This clonotype was recorded at least ten times. The chain combines TRBV12-5 with TRBJ1-1, with TRBD1 as a possible D gene (6 bases). The germline V gene has CDR1 LGHNT and CDR2 FRNRAP. The V and J ends lost 6 bases and 11 bases respectively, with 28 bases between them. The CDR3 contains 16 residues. The CDR3 sequence: CASGTETGNSLLGAFF. CDR3 in DNA: TGTGCTAGTGGAACAGAGACAGGAAATAGTCTGTTGGGGGCTTTCTTT.

This rearrangement joins TRBV28 to TRBJ1-2; D not resolved. Between the trimmed V and J ends, which lost 8 bases and 8 bases, there was a span of 12 bases. CDR1 MDHEN and CDR2 SYDVKM come from the germline V gene. CDR3 length: 11 residues. CDR3 DNA sequence: TGTGCCAGCGGACCCTCTAGGGGCTACACCTTC. This codes for CASGPSRGYTF.

In its sample, this clonotype was seen a few times. The V call is TRBV2, the J call TRBJ1-5; 7 bases are a match to TRBD1. The CDR3 has 14 residues. From germline, CDR1 is SNHLY and CDR2 FYNNEI. The V gene end was trimmed by 4 bases and the J gene end by 4 bases; junction bases not matched to a gene: 4. Written as DNA, the CDR3 is TGTGCCAGCAGTGGGGACAGTAAAAATCAGCCCCAGCATTTT. Its translation: CASSGDSKNQPQHF.

This clonotype was recorded at least ten times. The gene calls are TRBV3-1 and TRBJ1-6; D is ambiguous. V was cut by 2 bases and J by 6 bases, with 8 bases left in between. Germline V CDR1 and CDR2: LGHDT, YNNKEL (reference sequence). The CDR3 runs 14 residues. CDR3 nucleotide sequence: TGTGCCAGCAGCCAAATGTACAGTAATTCACCCCTCCACTTT. Encoded protein: CASSQMYSNSPLHF.

CDR3 DNA sequence: TGCGCCAGCAGCCGGGGCGGGGGGAGCACAGATACGCAGTATTTT. Its translation is CASSRGGGSTDTQYF. V is TRBV4-1 and J is TRBJ2-3, with TRBD2 identical over 8 bases. Per the germline V gene, CDR1 is MGHRA and CDR2 is YSYEKL. Trimming at V came to 4 bases and at J to 0 bases, leaving 3 bases not matched to a gene. This CDR3 has 15 residues.

V and J are TRBV29-1 and TRBJ1-1; 7 nucleotides line up with TRBD1. The V segment lost 6 bases and the J segment 1 base; nucleotides outside the gene matches: 8. The CDR3 extends over 14 amino acids. Germline CDR1 is SQVTM and CDR2 is ANQGSEA. The CDR3 loop is CSVSRGFKNTEAFF. CDR3 bases: TGCAGCGTGAGCAGGGGGTTTAAGAACACTGAAGCTTTCTTT.

The chain is built from TRBV11-2 and TRBJ2-3, with 8 nucleotides matching TRBD2. Per germline, CDR1 SGHAT and CDR2 FQNNGV. After removal of 3 bases from V and 3 bases from J, the junction contained 8 bases not matched to a gene. The CDR3 is made up of 16 amino acids. The CDR3 DNA follows: TGTGCCAGCAGCTTGGCGGCGAGCGGGAGAACAGATACGCAGTATTTT. Its protein product is CASSLAASGRTDTQYF.

The CDR3 bases are TGTGCCACCAGCAGAGATGGGGACAGGGGCCACGAGCAGTACTTC. It codes for CATSRDGDRGHEQYF. The chain uses TRBV15 and TRBJ2-7; 10 bases align to TRBD1. The germline V gene encodes CDR1 LNHNV and CDR2 YYDKDF (reference sequence). CDR3 length equals 15 residues. V dropped 0 bases and J dropped 5; count of bases not matched to a gene: 4.